The 26 T cell receptor beta chains presented below share a single source sample, sequenced in a study of blood T cell repertoires in COVID-19. TCRdb's copy holds only in-frame clones and misses some; the assay was immunoSEQ multiplex PCR. Among 200,000 to 250,000 clones, about nine tenths were seen once, and the ten largest hold approximately 2.5%. The sample consisted of peripheral blood. Receptor source: a man under 40 with COVID-19, enrolled during active disease.

In its sample, this clone was seen a few times. Other nucleotide sequences from this sample produce the same CDR3. The chain joins TRBV6-5 to TRBJ1-2; 10 bases line up with TRBD1. The trim removed 5 bases at V and 2 bases at J, leaving 5 bases unmatched. Germline assignment: CDR1 MNHEY and CDR2 SVGAGI. CDR3 size: 15 residues. CDR3: CASSTPGQGNYGYTF. The CDR3 DNA is TGTGCCAGCAGTACTCCGGGACAGGGGAACTATGGCTACACCTTC.

The chain links TRBV7-9 to TRBJ2-7; 7 bases line up with TRBD1. The V gene end was trimmed by 3 bases and the J gene end by 0 bases; junction bases not matched to a gene: 2. CDR3 size: 14 residues. The germline V gene encodes CDR1 SEHNR and CDR2 FQNEAQ (reference sequence). The CDR3 loop is CASSFWDSSYEQYF. The CDR3 DNA reads TGTGCCAGCAGCTTTTGGGACAGCTCCTACGAGCAGTACTTC.

The rearrangement uses TRBV2 and TRBJ1-1; D unresolved. CDR1 and CDR2 (germline): SNHLY, FYNNEI. This CDR3 spans 16 amino acids. V was pared by 2 bases and J by 5 bases, with 18 bases between. This CDR3 reads CASSEPRTTRGTEAFF. Here the CDR3 DNA reads TGTGCCAGCAGTGAACCTCGGACCACGAGAGGGACTGAAGCTTTCTTT.

This clone was detected only once. The chain links TRBV18 to TRBJ1-5; D unresolved. Germline CDR1 and CDR2: KGHSH and LQKENI. Between the trimmed V and J ends, which lost 0 bases and 0 bases, there was a span of 12 bases. CDR3 size: 17 residues. CDR3 in DNA: TGTGCCAGCTCACCACCGCAAGAGGTTAATAGCAATCAGCCCCAGCATTTT. This encodes CASSPPQEVNSNQPQHF.

The gene calls are TRBV7-9 and TRBJ2-1, with 12 positions matching TRBD1. Germline CDR1 reads SEHNR; CDR2 reads FQNEAQ (reference sequence). The junction had 7 bases not matched to a gene; V was cut back by 5 bases and J by 8 bases. CDR3 length: 15 residues. CDR3 bases: TGTGCCAGCAGCATACGGGACAGGGGGCTCCATGAGCAGTTCTTC. As protein: CASSIRDRGLHEQFF. The full variable domain, in which reference TRBV7-9 and TRBJ2-1 provide the parts outside the CDR3, is DTGVSQNPRHKITKRGQNVTFRCDPISEHNRLYWYRQTLGQGPEFLTYFQNEAQLEKSRLLSDRFSAERPKGSFSTLEIQRTEQGDSAMYLCASSIRDRGLHEQFFGPGTRLTVL.

The rearrangement joins TRBV25-1 to TRBJ2-7; maybe TRBD2 (7 bases). This CDR3 has 14 residues. V lost 4 bases and J lost 2, with 12 bases in between. The germline CDR1 and CDR2 sequences are MGHDK and SYGVNS. The CDR3 is CASSVWGGPYEQYF. The CDR3 nucleotides read TGTGCCAGCAGTGTCTGGGGGGGCCCCTACGAGCAGTACTTC.

The chain is built from TRBV28 and TRBJ1-5; 10 bases align to TRBD1. Germline CDR1 is MDHEN and CDR2 is SYDVKM. The CDR3 length is 16 residues. Unmatched junction bases numbered 10, after V lost 5 bases and J lost 6 bases. CDR3 sequence: CASSMLDRGKAQPQHF. As DNA, the CDR3 is TGTGCCAGCAGTATGTTGGACAGGGGGAAGGCTCAGCCCCAGCATTTT.

V gene TRBV4-2 combines with J gene TRBJ1-4; D may be TRBD1 (6 bases). Trimming cost V 3 bases and J 8 bases, with 16 bases left between them. The CDR3 has 15 amino acids. Germline V CDR1 and CDR2: LGHNA, YNFKEQ. The CDR3 nucleotides are TGTGCCAGCAGCCAGAAGGGGAGGGGGAGGGAAAAACTGTTTTTT. Its translation: CASSQKGRGREKLFF.

The chain has TRBV5-4 and TRBJ1-2; 9 bases align to TRBD1. The length of the CDR3 is 14 residues. Germline V gene sequence: CDR1 SGHNT, CDR2 YYREEE (reference sequence). V shed 5 bases, J shed 2 bases, and the junction held 4 bases outside the gene matches. CDR3 DNA sequence: TGTGCCAGCAGTCAGGGGACAGGGAACTATGGCTACACCTTC. Protein product: CASSQGTGNYGYTF.

The chain carries TRBV19 and TRBJ1-5; D gene uncertain. Trimming pared 3 bases from V and 0 bases from J, leaving 6 bases between. Germline V CDR1 and CDR2: LNHDA, SQIVND (reference sequence). The CDR3 length is 14 residues. CDR3 sequence (DNA): TGTGCCAGTAGTATTAGTCATAGCAATCAGCCCCAGCATTTT. Protein sequence: CASSISHSNQPQHF.

The J gene is TRBJ2-5, the V gene TRBV18, with 9 bases matching TRBD2. Germline V gene sequence: CDR1 KGHSH, CDR2 LQKENI. The CDR3 loop spans 15 amino acids. After removal of 3 bases from V and 3 bases from J, the junction contained 5 bases not matched to a gene. DNA for the CDR3: TGTGCCAGCTCACCCCGGCTAGCGGGGAAAGAGACCCAGTACTTC. Amino acids: CASSPRLAGKETQYF.

The chain has TRBV18 and TRBJ1-1, with TRBD1 matching 12 bases. Germline-derived CDR1 and CDR2 are KGHSH and LQKENI. Trimming cost V 6 bases and J 6 bases; bases outside gene matches: 8. The CDR3 extends over 15 amino acids. The CDR3 loop is CASSRPGQGASEAFF. Here the CDR3 DNA reads TGTGCCAGCTCGCGACCGGGACAGGGGGCCTCTGAAGCTTTCTTT.

The CDR3 sequence is CASSISRGMGLAGFSSYNEQFF. The CDR3 DNA follows: TGTGCCAGTAGTATAAGCAGGGGGATGGGACTAGCGGGATTTAGCTCCTACAATGAGCAGTTCTTC. This rearrangement joins TRBV19 to TRBJ2-1; 13 bases map to TRBD2. The trim removed 2 bases at V and 0 bases at J, leaving 16 bases unmatched. The CDR3 consists of 22 residues. Germline CDR1 LNHDA, CDR2 SQIVND (reference sequence).

V usage is TRBV6-2 or TRBV6-3 and J usage is TRBJ2-1, with D maybe TRBD2 (5 bases). The CDR3 runs 16 residues. The germline V gene has CDR1 MNHEY and CDR2 SVGEGT. Trimming shortened V by 6 bases and J by 4 bases, and 19 bases separated the two germline ends. CDR3: CASSPFPRGRYNEQFF. The CDR3 DNA reads TGTGCCAGCAGCCCCTTCCCGAGAGGGCGTTACAATGAGCAGTTCTTC.

The chain is built from TRBV4-2 and TRBJ2-3; 13 positions match TRBD2. The CDR3 sequence is 17 residues long. CDR1 is LGHNA and CDR2 is YNFKEQ in the germline V gene. V was pared by 2 bases and J by 4 bases, with 6 bases of the junction left unmatched. The CDR3 here is CASSQTTSGGVADTQYF. The DNA for the CDR3 is TGTGCCAGCAGCCAAACCACTAGCGGGGGGGTCGCAGATACGCAGTATTTT.

J is TRBJ2-2 and V is TRBV11-3, with 8 bases fitting TRBD1. The germline V gene encodes CDR1 SGHNT and CDR2 YENEEA. The CDR3 consists of 18 residues. After removal of 1 base from V and 2 bases from J, the junction contained 9 bases not matched to a gene. The CDR3 sequence: CASSLGFWDRKNTGELFF. For the CDR3, the DNA is TGTGCCAGCAGCTTAGGATTTTGGGACAGGAAAAACACCGGGGAGCTGTTTTTT.

V gene TRBV4-3 combines with J gene TRBJ2-2, with 12 bases matching TRBD2. The CDR3 contains 16 residues. The V segment lost 4 bases and the J segment 8 bases; nucleotides outside the gene matches: 8. Germline loops: CDR1 LGHNA, CDR2 YSLEER. The CDR3 reads CASSPHLAGGTGELFF. DNA for the CDR3: TGCGCCAGCAGCCCGCACCTAGCGGGAGGGACGGGGGAGCTGTTTTTT.

The rearrangement uses TRBV19 and TRBJ2-7; 10 nucleotides agree with TRBD1. Trimming cost V 6 bases and J 2 bases; bases outside gene matches: 7. Germline V gene sequence: CDR1 LNHDA, CDR2 SQIVND (reference sequence). This CDR3 has 15 amino acids. The chain's CDR3 is CASRNAGTGAYEQYF. The CDR3 nucleotides are TGTGCCAGTAGGAATGCCGGGACAGGGGCCTACGAGCAGTACTTC. The full variable domain, with the rest looked up from reference TRBV19 and TRBJ2-7, is DGGITQSPKYLFRKEGQNVTLSCEQNLNHDAMYWYRQDPGQGLRLIYYSQIVNDFQKGDIAEGYSVSREKKESFPLTVTSAQKNPTAFYLCASRNAGTGAYEQYFGPGTRLTVT.

The genes are TRBV12-5 and TRBJ2-7; 8 bases map to TRBD2. CDR1 is LGHNT and CDR2 is FRNRAP in the germline V gene. The ends lost 3 bases at V and 2 bases at J; junction bases unmatched: 9. This CDR3 contains 16 residues. As DNA, the CDR3 is TGTGCTAGTGGTTTCGGTTCCGGGAGGGATACCTACGAGCAGTACTTC. The encoded protein is CASGFGSGRDTYEQYF. Complete variable domain (other parts from reference TRBV12-5 and TRBJ2-7): DARVTQTPRHKVTEMGQEVTMRCQPILGHNTVFWYRQTMMQGLELLAYFRNRAPLDDSGMPKDRFSAEMPDATLATLKIQPSEPRDSAVYFCASGFGSGRDTYEQYFGPGTRLTVT.

This clone was seen only once. The genes are TRBV7-2 and TRBJ2-5; 9 nucleotides line up with TRBD2. The junction had 5 bases not matched to a gene; V was cut back by 3 bases and J by 3 bases. The CDR3 extends over 15 amino acids. Per the germline V gene, CDR1 is SGHTA and CDR2 is FQGNSA. CDR3 in DNA: TGTGCCAGCAGCTTCCCCCCTAGCGGGGAAGAGACCCAGTACTTC. The encoded protein is CASSFPPSGEETQYF.

This chain links TRBV5-8 with TRBJ2-1; TRBD2 might be the D (6 bases). The CDR3 length is 15 residues. Germline-derived CDR1 and CDR2 are SGHTS and YDEGEE. V was pared by 2 bases and J by 0 bases, with 9 bases between. CDR3 protein: CASSFVGGSYNEQFF. In DNA, the CDR3 is TGTGCCAGCAGCTTTGTGGGGGGCTCCTACAATGAGCAGTTCTTC.

The chain combines TRBV18 with TRBJ2-4, with TRBD1 matching over 9 bases. J gave up 9 bases and V 3 bases, and 0 bases lay outside the gene matches. The germline V gene has CDR1 KGHSH and CDR2 LQKENI. The CDR3 is made up of 12 amino acids. CDR3 residues: CASSPTGGIQYF. The CDR3 DNA sequence: TGTGCCAGCTCACCGACAGGGGGCATTCAGTACTTC.

The chain joins TRBV6-5 to TRBJ1-2, with 7 positions matching TRBD1. After removal of 8 bases from V and 7 bases from J, the junction contained 7 bases not matched to a gene. This CDR3 comprises 12 residues. CDR1 MNHEY and CDR2 SVGAGI come from the germline V gene. The CDR3 loop is CASGTGEGGYTF. The CDR3 nucleotides are TGTGCCAGCGGAACAGGGGAAGGTGGCTACACCTTC.

This clone was seen just once. This chain connects TRBV9 to TRBJ2-1; a weak D match, TRBD1 (6 bases). V gave up 0 bases and J gave up 8 bases, with 15 bases separating them. The CDR3 length is 15 residues. Germline values: CDR1 SGDLS, CDR2 YYNGEE. CDR3 DNA: TGTGCCAGCAGCGTAGGGGTCCAGGGGTGGCATGAGCAGTTCTTC. Translation: CASSVGVQGWHEQFF.

The chain is built from TRBV5-4 and TRBJ2-7; 9 bases line up with TRBD2. Per germline, CDR1 SGHNT and CDR2 YYREEE (reference sequence). This CDR3 comprises 14 residues. V was clipped by 4 bases and J by 3 bases; unmatched bases: 5. The CDR3 sequence: CASSIAGALYEQYF. As DNA, the CDR3 is TGTGCCAGCAGCATAGCGGGAGCACTCTACGAGCAGTACTTC. Complete variable domain (other parts from reference TRBV5-4 and TRBJ2-7): ETGVTQSPTHLIKTRGQQVTLRCSSQSGHNTVSWYQQALGQGPQFIFQYYREEENGRGNFPPRFSGLQFPNYSSELNVNALELDDSALYLCASSIAGALYEQYFGPGTRLTVT.

The chain is built from TRBV27 and TRBJ1-1; TRBD1 matches at 7 bases. Trimming took 3 bases from V and 5 from J; bases not matched to a gene: 12. The CDR3 is made up of 16 amino acids. Germline V CDR1 and CDR2: MNHEY, SMNVEV (reference sequence). Here the CDR3 reads CASSLSRGVISTEAFF. CDR3 sequence (DNA): TGTGCCAGCAGTTTGAGCAGGGGGGTAATTTCAACTGAAGCTTTCTTT.